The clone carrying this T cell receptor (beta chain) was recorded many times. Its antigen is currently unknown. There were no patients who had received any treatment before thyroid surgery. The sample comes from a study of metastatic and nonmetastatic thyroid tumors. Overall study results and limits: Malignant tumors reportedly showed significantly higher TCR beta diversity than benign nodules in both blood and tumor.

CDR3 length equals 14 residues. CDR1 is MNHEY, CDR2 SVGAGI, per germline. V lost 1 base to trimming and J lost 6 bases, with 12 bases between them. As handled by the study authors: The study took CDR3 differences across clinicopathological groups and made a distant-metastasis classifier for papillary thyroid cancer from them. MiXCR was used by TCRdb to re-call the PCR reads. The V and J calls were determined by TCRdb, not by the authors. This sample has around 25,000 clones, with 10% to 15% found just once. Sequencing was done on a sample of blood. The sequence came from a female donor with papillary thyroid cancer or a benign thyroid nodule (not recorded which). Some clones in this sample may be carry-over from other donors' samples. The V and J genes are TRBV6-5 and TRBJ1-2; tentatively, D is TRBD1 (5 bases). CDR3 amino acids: CASSYLGGGDGYTF. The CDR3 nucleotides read TGTGCCAGCAGTTACTTGGGGGGAGGGGATGGCTACACCTTC.